This TCR beta chain was obtained from a study of T-cell memory formation after mild COVID-19. Germline V gene data show CDR1 as MNHEY and CDR2 as SVGEGT. This CDR3 region has 13 residues. V was clipped by 8 bases and J by 8 bases; unmatched bases: 9. This clonotype was recorded a few times. Its antigen is not identified. Overall study findings and caveats: Confirmation of SARS-CoV-2 specificity was lacking for second-wave clones peaking day 37. Chiefly within CM and EM were the contracting CD4+ clones; CD8+ ones were within EMRA.

TCRdb used MiXCR to reprocess the 5' RACE reads, holding one entry per CDR3 protein. The sample holds 350,000 to 500,000 distinct CDR3 sequences, 15% to 20% seen once. The sequence came from an adult woman who had mild COVID-19 (a few samples of this study predate the infection). Cell type and time point are not known. The V call is TRBV6-2 or TRBV6-3, the J call TRBJ1-5; TRBD1 matches 7 bases. Sequences were obtained from PBMCs or a T cell subset sorted from them (not recorded which). CDR3 nucleotides: TGTGCCAGCCGACCCAGGGGGAGGGAGCCCCAGCATTTT. Protein: CASRPRGREPQHF.